This note documents a single T cell receptor beta chain sequence. What it recognizes is unknown. This record belongs to a study of beta chain features in type 1 diabetes. The study, taken as a whole, reports: In all four CD4+ subsets, TCRB CDR3 length was significantly, moderately reduced in type 1 diabetes.

V dropped 3 bases and J dropped 6 bases, with 12 bases sitting between them. The CDR3 runs to 14 residues. Germline V lookup: CDR1 MDHEN, CDR2 SYDVKM. cDNA synthesis used the whole RNA isolate, giving expressed TCRB sequences. Naive, central memory and regulatory T cell samples averaged around 4 million immunoSEQ reads each. Generated by immunoSEQ multiplex PCR, the TCRdb table keeps only in-frame clones and is missing some. This table holds some 900,000 clones, roughly 15% found once. The TCR comes from a woman under 30 in good health. The V and J genes are TRBV28 and TRBJ1-5; D is perhaps TRBD1 (6 bases). Sequencing was carried out using naive CD4+ T cells from blood. For the CDR3, the DNA is TGTGCCAGCAGTTTCGGGGGCTCATCTCAGCCCCAGCATTTT. This codes for CASSFGGSSQPQHF.